One TCR beta chain is described in this entry. What it recognizes is unknown. This record comes from a study of vaccination effects on CD4 cells after COVID-19. Study-wide results and caveats: Clonal contraction was marked in infection- and vaccine-induced clones late after vaccination.

Assay used: immunoSEQ multiplex PCR; TCRdb lists only in-frame clones, some missing. The data contain around 30,000 clones, around 85% of them singletons. In the ViraFEST assay, antigen-specific CD4+ clonotypes were identified by expansion after peptide-pool stimulation. The authors isolated CD4+ T cells after around nine days of culture. Every participant took two doses of the BNT162b2 or mRNA-1273 vaccine. Having tested negative for nucleocapsid antibodies, the vaccine recipients showed no prior SARS-CoV-2 infection. Approximately 1.9 million PBMC per well were cultured with approximately 9 IU/ml IL-2 and roughly 9.9 ug/ml peptides. Trimming at V came to 5 bases and at J to 0 bases, leaving 5 bases not matched to a gene. CDR3 length: 15 amino acids. Looked up from germline, CDR1 is SGHAT and CDR2 is FQNNGV.

The material was CD4+ T cells from PBMCs cultured with SARS-CoV-2 spike peptides, obtained after COVID-19 vaccination. V is TRBV11-2 and J is TRBJ2-3; 7 bases match TRBD1. The origin of this receptor is a human donor who received a COVID-19 vaccine. Some clones in this sample may be carry-over from other donors' samples. The CDR3 DNA sequence: TGTGCCAGCAGCAAGGGGGCAGCCAGCACAGATACGCAGTATTTT. Encoded protein: CASSKGAASTDTQYF.